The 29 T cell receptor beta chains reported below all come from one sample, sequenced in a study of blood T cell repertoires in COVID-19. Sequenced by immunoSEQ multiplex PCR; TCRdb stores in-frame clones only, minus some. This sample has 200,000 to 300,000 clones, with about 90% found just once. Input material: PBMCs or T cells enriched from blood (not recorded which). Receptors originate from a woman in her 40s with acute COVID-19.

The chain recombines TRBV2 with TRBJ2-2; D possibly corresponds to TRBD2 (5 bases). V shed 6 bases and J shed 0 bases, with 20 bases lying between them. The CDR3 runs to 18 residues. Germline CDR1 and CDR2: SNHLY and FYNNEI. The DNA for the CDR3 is TGTGCCAGCAGACGGGGTGCGGGCAAGACCCCGAACACCGGGGAGCTGTTTTTT. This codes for CASRRGAGKTPNTGELFF. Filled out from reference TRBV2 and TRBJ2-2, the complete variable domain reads EPEVTQTPSHQVTQMGQEVILRCVPISNHLYFYWYRQILGQKVEFLVSFYNNEISEKSEIFDDQFSVERPDGSNFTLKIRSTKLEDSAMYFCASRRGAGKTPNTGELFFGEGSRLTVL.

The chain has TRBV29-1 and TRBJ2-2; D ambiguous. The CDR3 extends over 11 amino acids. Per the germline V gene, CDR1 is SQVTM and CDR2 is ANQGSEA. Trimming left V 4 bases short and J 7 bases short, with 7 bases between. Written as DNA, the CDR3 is TGCAGCGTTGTCGGTGGCGGGGAGCTGTTTTTT. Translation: CSVVGGGELFF.

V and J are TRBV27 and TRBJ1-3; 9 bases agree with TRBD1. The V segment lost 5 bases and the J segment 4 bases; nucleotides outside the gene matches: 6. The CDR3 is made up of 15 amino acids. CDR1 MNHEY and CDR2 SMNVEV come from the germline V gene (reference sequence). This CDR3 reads CASSPRTGAGNTIYF. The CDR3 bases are TGTGCCAGCAGTCCTCGGACAGGGGCGGGAAACACCATATATTTT.

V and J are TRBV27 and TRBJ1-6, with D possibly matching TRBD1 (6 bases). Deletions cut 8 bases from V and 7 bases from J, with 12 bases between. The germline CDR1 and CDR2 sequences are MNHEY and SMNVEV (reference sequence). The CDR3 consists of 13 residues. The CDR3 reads CASRTDLNSPLHF. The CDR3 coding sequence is TGTGCCAGCCGGACAGACCTAAATTCACCCCTCCACTTT.

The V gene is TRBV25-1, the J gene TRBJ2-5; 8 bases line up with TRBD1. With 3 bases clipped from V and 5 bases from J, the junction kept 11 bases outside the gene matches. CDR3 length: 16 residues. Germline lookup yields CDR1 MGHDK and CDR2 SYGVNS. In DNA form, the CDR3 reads TGTGCCAGCAGTGAGGGGACAGGCGGCCAGGGTGAGACCCAGTACTTC. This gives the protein CASSEGTGGQGETQYF.

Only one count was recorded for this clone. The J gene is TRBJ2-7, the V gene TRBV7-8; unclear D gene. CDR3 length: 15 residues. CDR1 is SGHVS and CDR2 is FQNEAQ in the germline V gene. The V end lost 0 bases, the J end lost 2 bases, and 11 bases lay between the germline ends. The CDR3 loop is CASSLARLKAYEQYF. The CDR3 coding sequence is TGTGCCAGCAGCTTAGCGCGTCTTAAAGCCTACGAGCAGTACTTC. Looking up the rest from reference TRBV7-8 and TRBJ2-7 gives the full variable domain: GAGVSQSPRYKVAKRGQDVALRCDPISGHVSLFWYQQALGQGPEFLTYFQNEAQLDKSGLPSDRFFAERPEGSVSTLKIQRTQQEDSAVYLCASSLARLKAYEQYFGPGTRLTVT.

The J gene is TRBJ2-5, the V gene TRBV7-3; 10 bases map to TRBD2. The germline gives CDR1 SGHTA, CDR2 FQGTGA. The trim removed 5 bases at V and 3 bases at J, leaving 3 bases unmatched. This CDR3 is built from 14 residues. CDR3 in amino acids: CASSVSGREETQYF. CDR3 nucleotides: TGTGCCAGCAGCGTGAGCGGGAGGGAAGAGACCCAGTACTTC.

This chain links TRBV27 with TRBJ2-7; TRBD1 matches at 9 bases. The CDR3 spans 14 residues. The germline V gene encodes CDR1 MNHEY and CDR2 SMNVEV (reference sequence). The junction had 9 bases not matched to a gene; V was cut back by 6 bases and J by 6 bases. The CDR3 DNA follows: TGTGCCAGCAGACTACAGGGGGCGCGTGGCGAGCAGTACTTC. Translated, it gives CASRLQGARGEQYF.

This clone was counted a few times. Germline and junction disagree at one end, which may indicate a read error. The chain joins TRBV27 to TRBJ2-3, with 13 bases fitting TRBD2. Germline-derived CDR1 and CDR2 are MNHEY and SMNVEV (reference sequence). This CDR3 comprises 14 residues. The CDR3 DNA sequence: TGTGCCAGCAGTTTCAAAGCCGGGACTAGCGGGATAATTTTT. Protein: CASSFKAGTSGIIF.

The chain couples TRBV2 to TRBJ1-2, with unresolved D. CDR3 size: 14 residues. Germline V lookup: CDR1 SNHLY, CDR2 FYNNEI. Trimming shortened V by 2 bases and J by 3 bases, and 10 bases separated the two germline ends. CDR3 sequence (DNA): TGTGCCAGCAGTGAACTTGGTCGGGACTATGGCTACACCTTC. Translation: CASSELGRDYGYTF.

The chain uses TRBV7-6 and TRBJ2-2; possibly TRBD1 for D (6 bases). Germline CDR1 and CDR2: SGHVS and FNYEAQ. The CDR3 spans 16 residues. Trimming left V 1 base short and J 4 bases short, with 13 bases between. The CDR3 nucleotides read TGTGCCAGCAGCTTAGTCACAGGGAAAATCACCGGGGAGCTGTTTTTT. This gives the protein CASSLVTGKITGELFF.

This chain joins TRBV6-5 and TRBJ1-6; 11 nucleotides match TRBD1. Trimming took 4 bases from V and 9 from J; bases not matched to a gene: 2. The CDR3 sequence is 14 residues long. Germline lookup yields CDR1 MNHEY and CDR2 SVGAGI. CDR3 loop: CASSLGTGGSPLHF. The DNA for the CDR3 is TGTGCCAGCAGTTTGGGGACAGGGGGTTCACCCCTCCACTTT.

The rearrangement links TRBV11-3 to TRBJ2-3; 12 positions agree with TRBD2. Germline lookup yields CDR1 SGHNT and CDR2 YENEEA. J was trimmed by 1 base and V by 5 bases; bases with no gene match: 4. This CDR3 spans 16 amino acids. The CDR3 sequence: CASSLRLAGGTDTQYF. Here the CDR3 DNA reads TGTGCCAGCAGCCTTCGACTAGCGGGAGGCACAGATACGCAGTATTTT.

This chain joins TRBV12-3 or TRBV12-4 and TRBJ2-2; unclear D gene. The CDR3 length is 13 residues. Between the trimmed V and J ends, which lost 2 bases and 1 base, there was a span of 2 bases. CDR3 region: CASSLQNTGELFF. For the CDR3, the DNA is TGTGCCAGCAGTTTACAGAACACCGGGGAGCTGTTTTTT.

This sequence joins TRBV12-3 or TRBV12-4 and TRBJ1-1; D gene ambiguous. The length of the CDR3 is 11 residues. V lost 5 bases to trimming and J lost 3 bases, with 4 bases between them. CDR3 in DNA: TGTGCCAGCAGTCTCTACACTGAAGCTTTCTTT. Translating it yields CASSLYTEAFF.

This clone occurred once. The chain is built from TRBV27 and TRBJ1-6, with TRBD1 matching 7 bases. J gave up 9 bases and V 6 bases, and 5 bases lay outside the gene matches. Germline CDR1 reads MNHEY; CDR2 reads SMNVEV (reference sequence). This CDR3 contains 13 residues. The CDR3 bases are TGTGCCAGCAGCCCCGACAGGGCTTCACCCCTCCACTTT. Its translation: CASSPDRASPLHF.

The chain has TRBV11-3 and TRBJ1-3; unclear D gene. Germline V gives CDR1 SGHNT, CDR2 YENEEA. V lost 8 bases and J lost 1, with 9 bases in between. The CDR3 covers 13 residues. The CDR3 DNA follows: TGTGCCAGCGCTGGAGGTTCTGGAAACACCATATATTTT. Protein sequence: CASAGGSGNTIYF.

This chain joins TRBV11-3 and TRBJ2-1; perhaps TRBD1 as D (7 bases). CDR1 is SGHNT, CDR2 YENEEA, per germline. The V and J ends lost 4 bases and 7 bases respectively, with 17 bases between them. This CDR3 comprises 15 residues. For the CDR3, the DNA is TGTGCCAGCAGCTCGCTGGGCAGGGGGGTGAATGAGCAGTTCTTC. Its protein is CASSSLGRGVNEQFF.

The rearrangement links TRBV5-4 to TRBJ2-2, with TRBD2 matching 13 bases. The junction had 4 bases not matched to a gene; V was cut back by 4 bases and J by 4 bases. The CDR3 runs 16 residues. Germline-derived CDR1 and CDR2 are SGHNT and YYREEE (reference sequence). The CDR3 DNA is TGTGCCAGCAGCAAGGGACTAGCGGGGCCCACCGGGGAGCTGTTTTTT. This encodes CASSKGLAGPTGELFF.

The CDR3 sequence is CASSLDETGHGYTF. In nucleotides, the CDR3 is TGTGCCAGCAGCTTGGATGAGACAGGGCATGGCTACACCTTC. This chain connects TRBV5-5 to TRBJ1-2; 7 bases are shared with TRBD1. Looked up from germline, CDR1 is SGHKS and CDR2 is YYEKEE (reference sequence). With 0 bases clipped from V and 6 bases from J, the junction kept 5 bases outside the gene matches. The CDR3 length is 14 residues.

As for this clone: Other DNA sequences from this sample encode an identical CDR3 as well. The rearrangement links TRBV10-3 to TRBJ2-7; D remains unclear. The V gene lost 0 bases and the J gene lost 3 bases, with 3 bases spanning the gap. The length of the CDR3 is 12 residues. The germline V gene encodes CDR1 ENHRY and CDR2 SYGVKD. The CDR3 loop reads CAISESSYEQYF. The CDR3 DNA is TGTGCCATCAGTGAGTCGAGCTACGAGCAGTACTTC.

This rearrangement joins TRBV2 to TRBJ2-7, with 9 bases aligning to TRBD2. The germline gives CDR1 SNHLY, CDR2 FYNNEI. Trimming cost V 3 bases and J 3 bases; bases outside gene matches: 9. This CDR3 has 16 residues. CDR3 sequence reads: CASSEGPSGNHYEQYF. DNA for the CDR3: TGTGCCAGCAGTGAGGGTCCTAGCGGGAACCACTACGAGCAGTACTTC.

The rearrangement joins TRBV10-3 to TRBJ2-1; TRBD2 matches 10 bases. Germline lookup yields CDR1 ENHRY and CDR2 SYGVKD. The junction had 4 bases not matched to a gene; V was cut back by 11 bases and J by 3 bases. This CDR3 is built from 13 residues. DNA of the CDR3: TGTGCCCAGCGGGAGGGACTCTACAATGAGCAGTTCTTC. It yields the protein CAQREGLYNEQFF.

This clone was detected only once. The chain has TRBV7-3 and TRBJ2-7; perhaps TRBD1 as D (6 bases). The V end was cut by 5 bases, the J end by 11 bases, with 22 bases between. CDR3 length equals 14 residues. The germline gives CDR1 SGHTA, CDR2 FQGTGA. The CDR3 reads CASSGSRRDRQEYF. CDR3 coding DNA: TGTGCCAGCAGCGGAAGTAGGCGAGACAGGCAAGAGTACTTC.

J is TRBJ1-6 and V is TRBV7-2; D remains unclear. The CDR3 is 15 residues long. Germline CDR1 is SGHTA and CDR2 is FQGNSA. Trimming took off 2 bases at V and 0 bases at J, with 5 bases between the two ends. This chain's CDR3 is CASSLRSSYNSPLHF. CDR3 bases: TGTGCCAGCAGCTTACGGAGCTCCTATAATTCACCCCTCCACTTT. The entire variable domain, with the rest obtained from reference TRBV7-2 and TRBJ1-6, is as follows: GAGVSQSPSNKVTEKGKDVELRCDPISGHTALYWYRQSLGQGLEFLIYFQGNSAPDKSGLPSDRFSAERTGGSVSTLTIQRTQQEDSAVYLCASSLRSSYNSPLHFGNGTRLTVT.

CDR3 nucleotides: TGTGCCACCGGACAAGACACCGGCAGCAATCAGCCCCAGCATTTT. It encodes CATGQDTGSNQPQHF. The chain has TRBV19 and TRBJ1-5, with D possibly TRBD1 on 5 matching bases. The germline gives CDR1 LNHDA, CDR2 SQIVND (reference sequence). Between the trimmed V and J ends, which lost 10 bases and 1 base, there was a span of 17 bases. CDR3 size: 15 residues.

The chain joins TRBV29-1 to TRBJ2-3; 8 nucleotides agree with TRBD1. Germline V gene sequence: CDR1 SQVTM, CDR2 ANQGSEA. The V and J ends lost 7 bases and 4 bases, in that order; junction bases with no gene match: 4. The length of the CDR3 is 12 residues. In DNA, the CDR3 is TGCAGCGCGGACAGGGTTCCAGATACGCAGTATTTT. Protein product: CSADRVPDTQYF.

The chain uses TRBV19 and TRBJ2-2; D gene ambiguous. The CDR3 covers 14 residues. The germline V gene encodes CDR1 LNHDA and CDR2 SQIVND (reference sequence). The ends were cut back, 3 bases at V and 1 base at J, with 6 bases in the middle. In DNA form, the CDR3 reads TGTGCCAGTAGTATCCGTATGAACACCGGGGAGCTGTTTTTT. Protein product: CASSIRMNTGELFF.

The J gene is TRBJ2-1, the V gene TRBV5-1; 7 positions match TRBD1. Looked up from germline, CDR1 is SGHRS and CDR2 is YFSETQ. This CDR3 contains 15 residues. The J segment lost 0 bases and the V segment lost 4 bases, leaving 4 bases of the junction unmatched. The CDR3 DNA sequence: TGCGCCAGCAGCCCGGGACAGTTCTCCTACAATGAGCAGTTCTTC. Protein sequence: CASSPGQFSYNEQFF. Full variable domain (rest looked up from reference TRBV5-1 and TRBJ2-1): KAGVTQTPRYLIKTRGQQVTLSCSPISGHRSVSWYQQTPGQGLQFLFEYFSETQRNKGNFPGRFSGRQFSNSRSEMNVSTLELGDSALYLCASSPGQFSYNEQFFGPGTRLTVL.